The present TCR beta chain was sequenced within a study of blood T cell repertoires in COVID-19 (dated by TCRdb to 2018 to 2020). Context from the whole study: The collaborator samples originated in the United States, Italy and Spain and spanned the acute and convalescent phases of COVID-19. The repertoires were released in a freely available public database intended as a resource for research on the immune response to SARS-CoV-2. Samples were obtained from the ongoing ImmuneRACE study (first 160 participants) and from 1,254 subjects provided by 6 global collaborators. HLA class I and class II types, where available, came from metadata supplied by the sample provider rather than from assay-based typing. A de-identified subject ID, COVID-19 status, age in years and sex were almost always included in the sample metadata. The material from the prospective study consisted of cDNA or gDNA derived from T cells, B-cell-depleted T cells, or PBMCs. Deeply sampled blood TCRbeta repertoires from subjects exposed to, actively infected with, or recovered from COVID-19 were included in the dataset. What the research found in general, with its limitations: The quantity of clinical and demographic metadata differed by source and by participant and was supplied without curation.

This clone came up once. The antigen it recognizes is unknown. Within one base of it there is no much larger clone, and no base qualities were kept. TCRbeta CDR3 regions were amplified from genomic DNA by means of the immunoSEQ Assay, a bias-controlled multiplex PCR. From the authors' description of their analysis: The number of nucleated cells in each sample was estimated from the amplification of reference gene primers within the assay. To quantify the absolute abundance of each unique TCRbeta CDR3 rearrangement, sequence reads were collapsed and filtered. Productive Simpson clonality was computed per sample as the square root of Simpson's diversity index over productive rearrangements. The clones in this table, taken by TCRdb from immuneACCESS, are in-frame only. Not every clone is retained; where verified, under half of the shortfall comes from an unresolved V gene, and the cause of the rest is unknown. V, J and clone size are those of that table, while D and trimming were read from the DNA. In all, the sample holds about 190,000 clones, and roughly 83% of those were seen once. Clones ranked in the top ten supply approximately 3% of the sample.

V is pared back by 6 bases and J by 0 bases, with 14 bases lying between the germline termini. Looking up the germline V gene yields CDR1 MNHEY and CDR2 SVGAGI. The CDR3 runs 15 residues from the cysteine to the phenylalanine. Left in the record is the CDR3 DNA by itself, 45 bases read in frame from the first base. In the prospective study, participants were about 18 to 100 years old, resided in under 30 geographic areas of the United States, and were enrolled through a virtual design. In the prospective study, participants were assigned to cohorts based on the clinical history participants reported in a screening survey and a study questionnaire. ImmuneRACE Cohort 3 recovered participants were defined by two consecutive negative NP/OP PCR tests, healthcare professional clearance, or symptom resolution. Each participant in the prospective study had whole blood, serum and a nasopharyngeal or oropharyngeal swab collected by mobile phlebotomists. Prospective study participants could optionally give additional blood draws and questionnaires over an approximately 2-month period. Blood samples from the prospective study were shipped frozen or at room temperature prior to DNA extraction.

The chain joins TRBV6-5 to TRBJ1-1, and TRBD1 may be the D gene, going by 6 matching bases. The source material was PBMCs or T cells enriched from blood (not recorded which). The TCR comes from a woman younger than 45 who had recovered from COVID-19. CDR3 loop: CASSLHRDMNTEAFF. The nucleotide sequence reads as follows: TGTGCCAGCAGCTTACACCGGGACATGAACACTGAAGCTTTCTTT.